This T cell receptor beta chain derives from a study of T cells in localized non-small cell lung cancer. Study-wide findings and caveats: Median about 56 top-100 tumor clones were shared with paired adjacent lung. A denser population of T cells in blood accompanied longer overall survival. Adjacent uninvolved lung had the highest clonality, suggesting focused antigen responses.

Assay used: immunoSEQ multiplex PCR; TCRdb lists only in-frame clones, some missing. The sample contains tens of thousands of clones, roughly 90% of which appear only once. This CDR3 spans 14 amino acids. The germline V gene encodes CDR1 ENHRY and CDR2 SYGVKD. Trimming took 10 bases from V and 0 from J; bases not matched to a gene: 6. Details on this clone: The antigen is not known.

This receptor was obtained from a male donor older than 55 with stage II lung adenocarcinoma. The genes are TRBV10-3 and TRBJ1-3; 7 nucleotides align to TRBD1. The source was peripheral blood mononuclear cells, collected before any cancer treatment. Here the CDR3 reads CATRQGDSGNTIYF. CDR3 nucleotides: TGTGCCACAAGACAGGGTGACTCTGGAAACACCATATATTTT.